This record concerns one T cell receptor beta chain sequence. The antigen is not known. Unique molecular identifiers were used to barcode this TCRbeta library. Each CDR3 protein is one row after TCRdb ran MiXCR on the PCR reads. The sample contains around 250,000 distinct CDR3 sequences, about 25% of which appear only once. This entry is derived from a study of T-cell reconstitution after alpha-beta-depleted transplantation in children. Study findings and constraints: Several patients had high TCRbeta diversity at day 60; it came from surviving recipient T cells and thymic progenitors. At around two months after transplant, the alpha-beta T cells were reportedly derived from several hundred expanded clones that came from non-depleted graft cells. Newly produced T cells mostly accounted for T-cell counts and diversity one year post-transplant.

Per the germline V gene, CDR1 is SGDLS and CDR2 is YYNGEE. V was pared by 0 bases and J by 1 base, with 7 bases between. CDR3 size: 14 residues. The source is a girl aged 2-10 years with Fanconi anemia, due to receive a stem cell transplant. The chain has TRBV9 and TRBJ2-5; D remains ambiguous. The source was PBMCs, collected before TCRalphabeta/CD19-depleted stem cell transplant. CDR3 in amino acids: CASSVAASQETQYF. The CDR3 nucleotides are TGTGCCAGCAGCGTAGCTGCTAGCCAAGAGACCCAGTACTTC.